These 21 T cell receptor beta chains came from one sample sequenced in a study of immune cell composition in non-small cell lung cancer. Method: immunoSEQ multiplex PCR; TCRdb's copy keeps in-frame clones and lacks some. Altogether about 4,000 clones are present, approximately 74% being singletons, with the ten largest covering 25% to 30%. Sample: lung tumor tissue. The source is a human donor with non-small cell lung cancer.

The chain combines TRBV19 with TRBJ2-3; the D is unclear. The length of the CDR3 is 14 residues. The V end was cut by 1 base, the J end by 2 bases, with 7 bases between. The germline V gene has CDR1 LNHDA and CDR2 SQIVND (reference sequence). The CDR3 loop is CASSIAGNTDTQYF. CDR3 coding DNA: TGTGCCAGTAGTATAGCGGGTAACACAGATACGCAGTATTTT.

A few counts support this clone. This rearrangement joins TRBV11-3 to TRBJ1-1, with D uncertain. The CDR3 is 15 residues long. Germline V gene data show CDR1 as SGHNT and CDR2 as YENEEA. V lost 5 bases and J 0 bases, leaving 13 bases between the germline ends. The CDR3 DNA reads as TGTGCCAGCAGCCGGCGGTCCAAGATGAACACTGAAGCTTTCTTT. Protein: CASSRRSKMNTEAFF.

This clone has a single count. This chain links TRBV28 with TRBJ1-5, with 8 bases that match TRBD1. Trimming cost V 5 bases and J 7 bases; bases outside gene matches: 4. The CDR3 extends over 13 amino acids. CDR1 MDHEN and CDR2 SYDVKM come from the germline V gene. The CDR3 here is CASSQQGVQPQHF. The CDR3 DNA is TGTGCCAGCAGTCAACAGGGGGTCCAGCCCCAGCATTTT.

This chain links TRBV7-9 with TRBJ1-3; D possibly corresponds to TRBD1 (6 bases). CDR3 length: 12 residues. Germline assignment: CDR1 SEHNR and CDR2 FQNEAQ (reference sequence). Trimming removed 6 bases from V and 8 bases from J, with 11 bases in between. Here the CDR3 DNA reads TGTGCCAGCAGGACATCAGGGGACACCATATATTTT. Amino acid sequence: CASRTSGDTIYF.

The V call is TRBV5-4, the J call TRBJ2-1, with TRBD1 as a possible D gene (5 bases). Per the germline V gene, CDR1 is SGHNT and CDR2 is YYREEE (reference sequence). This CDR3 is built from 18 residues. The V and J ends lost 0 bases and 6 bases respectively, with 22 bases between them. This CDR3 is CASSLELYSGLTTNEQFF. The CDR3 nucleotides are TGTGCCAGCAGCTTGGAACTTTATTCAGGGCTTACTACCAATGAGCAGTTCTTC.

The chain carries TRBV20-1 and TRBJ1-1; D unclear. The CDR3 is 11 residues long. CDR1 is DFQATT, CDR2 SNEGSKA, per germline (reference sequence). Trimming took off 6 bases at V and 7 bases at J, with 12 bases between the two ends. The CDR3 nucleotides are TGCAGTGCCGCCAAAAGAGATGAAGCTTTCTTT. Translation gives CSAAKRDEAFF.

This clone qualifies as large. The chain links TRBV27 to TRBJ2-4, with D possibly matching TRBD2 (6 bases). Deletions cut 8 bases from V and 9 bases from J, with 17 bases between. CDR3 length: 13 residues. Per germline, CDR1 MNHEY and CDR2 SMNVEV (reference sequence). In nucleotides, the CDR3 is TGTGCCAGCGGTACGGGGGTCCCCCCCATTCAGTACTTC. Its protein product is CASGTGVPPIQYF.

CDR3 coding DNA: TGTGCCAGCAGTTTACCGGCTAGACAGGACCCCTATGGCTACACCTTC. Translation: CASSLPARQDPYGYTF. This chain connects TRBV28 to TRBJ1-2; possible D gene TRBD1, 6 bases. The CDR3 is 16 amino acids. The germline CDR1 and CDR2 sequences are MDHEN and SYDVKM. V lost 2 bases to trimming and J lost 4 bases, with 17 bases between them.

The rearrangement joins TRBV6-4 to TRBJ1-2; D is possibly TRBD1 (5 bases). The CDR3 consists of 14 residues. Germline CDR1 and CDR2: MRHNA and SNTAGT. The germline V and J ends were trimmed by 0 bases and 6 bases, with 11 bases remaining between them. This CDR3 is CASSDSIGAHGYTF. The CDR3 nucleotides read TGTGCCAGCAGTGACTCGATAGGGGCCCATGGCTACACCTTC.

V usage is TRBV2 and J usage is TRBJ2-5; D is perhaps TRBD2 (6 bases). CDR1 and CDR2 from the germline V gene are SNHLY and FYNNEI. CDR3 length: 12 amino acids. V gave up 6 bases and J gave up 5 bases, with 10 bases separating them. CDR3 in DNA: TGTGCCAGCAGCTGGGCGGGGGAGACCCAGTACTTC. Translated: CASSWAGETQYF.

CDR3 bases: TGTGCCAGCAGCTTCTATTACAGGGTAGGCACAGATACGCAGTATTTT. As protein: CASSFYYRVGTDTQYF. The J gene is TRBJ2-3, the V gene TRBV5-6; tentatively, D is TRBD1 (6 bases). From germline, CDR1 is SGHDT and CDR2 YYEEEE. This CDR3 is 16 amino acids long. V was shortened by 2 bases and J by 1 base, with 14 bases between the two germline ends.

This chain connects TRBV5-6 to TRBJ1-2, with D maybe TRBD1 (6 bases). CDR1 is SGHDT and CDR2 is YYEEEE in the germline V gene. CDR3 size: 14 residues. Between the trimmed V and J ends, which lost 0 bases and 6 bases, there was a span of 12 bases. The DNA of the CDR3 is TGTGCCAGCAGCTTGGAGGAGACAGGCCATGGCTACACCTTC. Translating it yields CASSLEETGHGYTF.

This chain's CDR3 is CASLPLAGGRNEQFF. The CDR3 bases are TGTGCCAGCCTGCCCTTAGCGGGAGGGCGGAATGAGCAGTTCTTC. The chain couples TRBV19 to TRBJ2-1; 11 bases match TRBD2. In germline, CDR1 is LNHDA, CDR2 SQIVND (reference sequence). Germline trimming cut 9 bases from V and 7 bases from J; bases unmatched to any gene: 11. The CDR3 is made up of 15 amino acids.

The chain couples TRBV29-1 to TRBJ2-1; 7 nucleotides align to TRBD1. CDR3 length equals 12 residues. Unmatched junction bases numbered 6, after V lost 6 bases and J lost 7 bases. Germline assignment: CDR1 SQVTM and CDR2 ANQGSEA. The DNA for the CDR3 is TGCAGCGTCCCGACAGGGTTTAATGAGCAGTTCTTC. This encodes CSVPTGFNEQFF.

The J gene is TRBJ2-7, the V gene TRBV19; 14 bases are shared with TRBD2. The CDR3 consists of 14 residues. J gave up 12 bases and V 4 bases, and 8 bases lay outside the gene matches. The germline V gene has CDR1 LNHDA and CDR2 SQIVND (reference sequence). CDR3 loop: CASSTMGLAGARYF. In DNA form, the CDR3 reads TGTGCCAGTAGTACGATGGGACTAGCGGGGGCCCGGTACTTC.

As DNA, the CDR3 is TGTGCCAGCTGGGGTAGGGACAGAGGGGAGACCCAGTACTTC. Its protein product is CASWGRDRGETQYF. The V and J genes are TRBV5-6 and TRBJ2-5; 7 positions agree with TRBD1. CDR3 length equals 14 residues. Trimming at V came to 7 bases and at J to 5 bases, leaving 11 bases not matched to a gene. CDR1 is SGHDT and CDR2 is YYEEEE in the germline V gene.

The V and J genes are TRBV2 and TRBJ2-2; D may be TRBD2 (5 bases). Trimming took 7 bases from V and 4 from J, leaving 16 bases between them. There are 15 residues in the CDR3. Germline V gives CDR1 SNHLY, CDR2 FYNNEI. CDR3 region: CASKVGESVTGELFF. CDR3 DNA: TGTGCCAGCAAAGTTGGGGAGTCGGTCACCGGGGAGCTGTTTTTT.

V gene TRBV6-6 combines with J gene TRBJ1-1, with TRBD1 as a possible D gene (6 bases). There are 13 residues in the CDR3. Trimming cost V 3 bases and J 6 bases, with 11 bases left between them. Germline V CDR1 and CDR2: MNHNY, SVGAGI (reference sequence). The DNA of the CDR3 is TGTGCCAGCAGTTATTTACAGGGCGCTGAAGCTTTCTTT. It encodes CASSYLQGAEAFF.

As DNA, the CDR3 is TGTGCCAGCAGCCCCCGGGACAACTTCTATGGCTACACCTTC. Protein: CASSPRDNFYGYTF. V and J are TRBV6-7 and TRBJ1-2, with a weak D call TRBD1 (6 bases). TRBV6-7 is classed as an ORF, of uncertain function. Trimming shortened V by 6 bases and J by 4 bases, and 15 bases separated the two germline ends. The CDR3 contains 14 residues.

This sequence joins TRBV9 and TRBJ2-7; 8 bases match TRBD2. CDR1 and CDR2 from the germline V gene are SGDLS and YYNGEE. This CDR3 is 16 amino acids long. Trimming removed 4 bases from V and 2 bases from J; junction bases left unmatched: 11. Here the CDR3 DNA reads TGTGCCAGCAGCCCCACTCTAGCGGGCCCTCCCTACGAGCAGTACTTC. Translation: CASSPTLAGPPYEQYF. Full variable domain (outside the CDR3, taken from reference TRBV9 and TRBJ2-7): DSGVTQTPKHLITATGQRVTLRCSPRSGDLSVYWYQQSLDQGLQFLIQYYNGEERAKGNILERFSAQQFPDLHSELNLSSLELGDSALYFCASSPTLAGPPYEQYFGPGTRLTVT.

This chain joins TRBV9 and TRBJ2-3; TRBD2 might be the D (5 bases). The CDR3 sequence is 15 residues long. The V gene's germline CDR1 is SGDLS and CDR2 YYNGEE. With 5 bases removed from V and 5 bases from J, the gap between germline ends came to 18 bases. CDR3 sequence: CASRPSDGLGDTQYF. DNA of the CDR3: TGTGCCAGCAGACCTAGTGACGGACTTGGAGATACGCAGTATTTT.